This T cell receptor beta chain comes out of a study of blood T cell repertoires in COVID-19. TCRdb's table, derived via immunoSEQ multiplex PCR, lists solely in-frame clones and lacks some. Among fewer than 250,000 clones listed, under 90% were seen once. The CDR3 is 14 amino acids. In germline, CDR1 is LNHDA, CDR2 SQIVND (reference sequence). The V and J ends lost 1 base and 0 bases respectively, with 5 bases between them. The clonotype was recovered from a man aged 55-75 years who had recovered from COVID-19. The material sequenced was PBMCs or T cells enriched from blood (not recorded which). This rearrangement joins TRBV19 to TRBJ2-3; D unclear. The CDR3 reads CASSIATSTDTQYF. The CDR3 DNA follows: TGTGCCAGTAGTATAGCCACTAGCACAGATACGCAGTATTTT.